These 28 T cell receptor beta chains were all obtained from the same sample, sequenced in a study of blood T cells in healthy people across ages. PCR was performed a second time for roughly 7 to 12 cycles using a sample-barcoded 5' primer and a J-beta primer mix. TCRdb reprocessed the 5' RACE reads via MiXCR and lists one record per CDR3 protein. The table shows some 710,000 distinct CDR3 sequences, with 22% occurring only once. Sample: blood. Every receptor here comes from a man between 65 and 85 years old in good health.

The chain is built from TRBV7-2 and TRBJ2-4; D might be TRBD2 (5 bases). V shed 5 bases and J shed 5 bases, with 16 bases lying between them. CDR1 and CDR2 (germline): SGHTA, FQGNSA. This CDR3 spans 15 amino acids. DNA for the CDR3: TGTGCCAGCAGCCGACTCGCGGGTTGGGAAAACATTCAGTACTTC. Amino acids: CASSRLAGWENIQYF.

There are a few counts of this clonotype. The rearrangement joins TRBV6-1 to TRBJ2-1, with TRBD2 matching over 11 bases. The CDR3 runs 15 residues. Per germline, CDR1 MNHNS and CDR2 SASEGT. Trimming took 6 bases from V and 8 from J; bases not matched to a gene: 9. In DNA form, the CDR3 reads TGTGCCAGCAGCTCGATTAGCGGGAGGGCCGATGAGCAGTTCTTC. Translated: CASSSISGRADEQFF.

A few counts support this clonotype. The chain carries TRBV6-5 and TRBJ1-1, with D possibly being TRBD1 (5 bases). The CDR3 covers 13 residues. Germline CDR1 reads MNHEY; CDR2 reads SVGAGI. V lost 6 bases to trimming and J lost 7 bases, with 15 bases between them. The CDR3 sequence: CASSLGTWDEAFF. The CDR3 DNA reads TGTGCCAGCAGCCTAGGGACTTGGGATGAAGCTTTCTTT.

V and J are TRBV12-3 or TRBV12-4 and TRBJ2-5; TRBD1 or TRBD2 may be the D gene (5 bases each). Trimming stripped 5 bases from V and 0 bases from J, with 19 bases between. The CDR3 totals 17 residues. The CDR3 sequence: CASSLSSGAQYQETQYF. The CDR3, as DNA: TGTGCCAGCAGTCTTTCATCCGGGGCCCAGTACCAAGAGACCCAGTACTTC.

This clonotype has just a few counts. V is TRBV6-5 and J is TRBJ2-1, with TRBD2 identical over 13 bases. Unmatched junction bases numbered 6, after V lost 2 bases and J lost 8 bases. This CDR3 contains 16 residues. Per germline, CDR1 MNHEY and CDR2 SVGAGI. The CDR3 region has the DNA TGTGCCAGCAGTTACCGGACTAGCGGGAGTGGGGATGAGCAGTTCTTC. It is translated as CASSYRTSGSGDEQFF.

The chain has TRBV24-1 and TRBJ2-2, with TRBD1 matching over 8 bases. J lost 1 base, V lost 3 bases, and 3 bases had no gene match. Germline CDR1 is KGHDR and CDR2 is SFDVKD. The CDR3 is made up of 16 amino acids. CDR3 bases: TGTGCCACCAGTGATCCCGGGACAGGGAACACCGGGGAGCTGTTTTTT. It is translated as CATSDPGTGNTGELFF.

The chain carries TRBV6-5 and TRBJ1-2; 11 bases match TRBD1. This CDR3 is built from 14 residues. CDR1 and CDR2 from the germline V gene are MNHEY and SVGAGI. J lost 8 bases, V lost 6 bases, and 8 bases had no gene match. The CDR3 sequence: CASREGQGAYGYTF. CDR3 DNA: TGTGCCAGCAGAGAAGGACAGGGGGCTTACGGCTACACCTTC.

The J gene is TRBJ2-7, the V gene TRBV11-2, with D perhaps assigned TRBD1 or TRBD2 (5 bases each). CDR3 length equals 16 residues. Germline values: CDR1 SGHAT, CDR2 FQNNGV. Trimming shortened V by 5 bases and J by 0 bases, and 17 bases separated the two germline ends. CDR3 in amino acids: CASSPDRDLSSYEQYF. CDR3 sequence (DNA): TGTGCCAGCAGCCCAGACCGGGACCTATCCTCCTACGAGCAGTACTTC.

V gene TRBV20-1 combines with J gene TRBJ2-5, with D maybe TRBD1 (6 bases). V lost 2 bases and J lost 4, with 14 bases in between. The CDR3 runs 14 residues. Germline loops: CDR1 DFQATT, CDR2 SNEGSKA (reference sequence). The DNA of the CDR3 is TGCAGTGCTAGATTAGGGGGAAAGGGAGAGACCCAGTACTTC. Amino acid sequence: CSARLGGKGETQYF.

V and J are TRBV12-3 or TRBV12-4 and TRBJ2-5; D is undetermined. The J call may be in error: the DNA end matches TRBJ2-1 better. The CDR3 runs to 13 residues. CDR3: CASSQSINNEQFF. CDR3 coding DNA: TGTGCCAGCAGCCAATCCATAAACAATGAGCAGTTCTTC.

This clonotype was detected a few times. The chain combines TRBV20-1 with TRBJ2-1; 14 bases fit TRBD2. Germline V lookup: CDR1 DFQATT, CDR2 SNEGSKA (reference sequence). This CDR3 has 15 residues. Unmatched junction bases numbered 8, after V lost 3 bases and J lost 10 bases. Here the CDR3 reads CSASETSGGAGEQFF. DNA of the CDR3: TGCAGTGCTAGCGAGACTAGCGGGGGGGCTGGAGAGCAGTTCTTC.

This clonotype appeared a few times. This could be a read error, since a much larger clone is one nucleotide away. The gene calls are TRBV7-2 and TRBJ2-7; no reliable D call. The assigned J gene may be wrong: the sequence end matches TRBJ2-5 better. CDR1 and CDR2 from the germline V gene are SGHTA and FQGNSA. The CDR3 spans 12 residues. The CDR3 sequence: CASSLSWETQYF. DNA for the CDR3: TGTGCCAGCAGCTTAAGTTGGGAGACCCAGTACTTC.

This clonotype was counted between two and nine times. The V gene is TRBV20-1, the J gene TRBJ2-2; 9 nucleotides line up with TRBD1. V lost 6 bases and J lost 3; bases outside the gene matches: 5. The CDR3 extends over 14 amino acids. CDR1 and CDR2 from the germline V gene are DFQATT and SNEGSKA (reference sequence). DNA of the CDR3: TGCAGTGCAACCGGGACAGGGTACACCGGGGAGCTGTTTTTT. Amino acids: CSATGTGYTGELFF.

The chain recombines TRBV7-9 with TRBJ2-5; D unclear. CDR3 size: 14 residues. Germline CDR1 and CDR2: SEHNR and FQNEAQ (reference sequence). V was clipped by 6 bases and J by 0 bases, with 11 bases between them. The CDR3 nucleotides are TGTGCCAGCAGTCTAGACGCATACCAAGAGACCCAGTACTTC. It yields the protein CASSLDAYQETQYF.

The CDR3 sequence is CASSVLDRAPEAFF. As DNA, the CDR3 is TGTGCCAGCAGCGTACTTGACAGGGCCCCTGAAGCTTTCTTT. The rearrangement links TRBV7-9 to TRBJ1-1; 7 bases match TRBD1. V lost 5 bases, J lost 6 bases, and 9 bases stayed unmatched. Germline CDR1 and CDR2: SEHNR and FQNEAQ (reference sequence). The CDR3 contains 14 residues.

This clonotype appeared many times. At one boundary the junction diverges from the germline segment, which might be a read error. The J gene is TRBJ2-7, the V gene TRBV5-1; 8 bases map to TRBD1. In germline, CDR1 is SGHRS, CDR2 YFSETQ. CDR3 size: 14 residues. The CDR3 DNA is TGTGCCAGCAGCTTAGACAGGGGACCCTACGAGCAGTACTTC. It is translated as CASSLDRGPYEQYF.

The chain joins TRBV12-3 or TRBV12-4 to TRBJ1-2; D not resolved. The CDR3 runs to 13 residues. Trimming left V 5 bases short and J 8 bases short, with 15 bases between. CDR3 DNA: TGTGCCAGCAGTCAACAGATCACTAAGGGCTACACCTTC. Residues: CASSQQITKGYTF.

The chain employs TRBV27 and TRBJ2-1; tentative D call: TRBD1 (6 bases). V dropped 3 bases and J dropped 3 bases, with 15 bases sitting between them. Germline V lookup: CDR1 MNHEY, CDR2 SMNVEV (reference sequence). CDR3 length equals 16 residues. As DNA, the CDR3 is TGTGCCAGCAGTTTTTTCCAGGGGATAATCTACAATGAGCAGTTCTTC. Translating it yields CASSFFQGIIYNEQFF.

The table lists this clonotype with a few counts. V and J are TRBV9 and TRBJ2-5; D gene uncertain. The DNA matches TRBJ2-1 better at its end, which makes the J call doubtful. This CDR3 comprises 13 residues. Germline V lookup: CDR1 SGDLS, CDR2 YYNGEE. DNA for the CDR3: TGTGCCAGCAGCGCTTCACGATCGGGTGAGCAGTTCTTC. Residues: CASSASRSGEQFF.

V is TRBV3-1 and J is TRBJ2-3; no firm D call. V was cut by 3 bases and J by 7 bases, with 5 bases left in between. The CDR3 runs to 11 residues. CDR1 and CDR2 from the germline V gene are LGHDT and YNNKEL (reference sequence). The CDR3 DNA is TGTGCCAGCAGCCATTCATATACGCAGTATTTT. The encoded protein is CASSHSYTQYF.

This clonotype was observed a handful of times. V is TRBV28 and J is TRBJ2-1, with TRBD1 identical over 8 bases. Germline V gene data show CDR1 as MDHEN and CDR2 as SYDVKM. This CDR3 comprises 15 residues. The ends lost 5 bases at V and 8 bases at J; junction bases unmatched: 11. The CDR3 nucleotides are TGTGCCAGCAGTCCCGGACAGGGCCTTTTCGATGAGCAGTTCTTC. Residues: CASSPGQGLFDEQFF.

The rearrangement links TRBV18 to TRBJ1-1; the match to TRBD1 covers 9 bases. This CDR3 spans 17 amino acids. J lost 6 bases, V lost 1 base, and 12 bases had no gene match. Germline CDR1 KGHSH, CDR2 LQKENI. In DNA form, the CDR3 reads TGTGCCAGCTCACCACTCTCCGGGACAGGGTCAACCCCTGAAGCTTTCTTT. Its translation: CASSPLSGTGSTPEAFF.

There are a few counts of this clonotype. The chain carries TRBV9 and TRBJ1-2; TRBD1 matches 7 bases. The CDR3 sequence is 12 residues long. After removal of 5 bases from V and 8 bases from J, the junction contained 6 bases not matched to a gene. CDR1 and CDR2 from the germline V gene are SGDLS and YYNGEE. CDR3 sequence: CASREDRAGYTF. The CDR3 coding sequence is TGTGCCAGCAGAGAAGACAGGGCGGGCTACACCTTC.

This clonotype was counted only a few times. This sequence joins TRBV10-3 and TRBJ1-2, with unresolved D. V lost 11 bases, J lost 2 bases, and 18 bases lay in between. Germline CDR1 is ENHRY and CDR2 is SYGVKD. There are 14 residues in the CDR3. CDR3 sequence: CAQILSQKNYGYTF. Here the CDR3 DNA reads TGTGCCCAAATTCTCTCGCAGAAAAACTATGGCTACACCTTC.

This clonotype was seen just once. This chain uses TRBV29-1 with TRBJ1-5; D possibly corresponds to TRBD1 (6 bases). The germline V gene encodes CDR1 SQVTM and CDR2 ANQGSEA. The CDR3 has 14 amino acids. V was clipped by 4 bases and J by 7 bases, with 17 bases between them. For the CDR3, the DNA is TGCAGCGTTGTTTCGGGGGCCCCTGGGCAGCCCCAGCATTTT. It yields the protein CSVVSGAPGQPQHF.

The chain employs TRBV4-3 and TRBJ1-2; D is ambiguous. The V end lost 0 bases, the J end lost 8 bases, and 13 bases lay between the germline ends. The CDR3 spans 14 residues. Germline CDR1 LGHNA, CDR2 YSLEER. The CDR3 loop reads CASSQEGGVRGYTF. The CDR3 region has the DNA TGCGCCAGCAGCCAAGAGGGTGGAGTAAGGGGCTACACCTTC.

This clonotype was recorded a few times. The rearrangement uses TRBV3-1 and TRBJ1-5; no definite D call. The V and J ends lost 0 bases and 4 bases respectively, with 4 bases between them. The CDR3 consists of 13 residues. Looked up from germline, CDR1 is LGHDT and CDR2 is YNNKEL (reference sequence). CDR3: CASSQDFNQPQHF. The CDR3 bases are TGTGCCAGCAGCCAAGATTTTAATCAGCCCCAGCATTTT.

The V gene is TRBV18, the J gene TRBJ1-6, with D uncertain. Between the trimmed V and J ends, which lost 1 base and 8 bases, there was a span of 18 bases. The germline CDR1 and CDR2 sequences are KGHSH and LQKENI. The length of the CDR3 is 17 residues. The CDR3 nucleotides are TGTGCCAGCTCACCACTACGAGGGTCAAAAGAGGATTCACCCCTCCACTTT. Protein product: CASSPLRGSKEDSPLHF.